A selection of T cell receptor beta chains follows, all from one sample in a study of neurological immune-mediated disorders. TCRdb used MiXCR to reprocess the 5' RACE reads, holding one entry per CDR3 protein. This sample yields about 32,000 distinct CDR3 sequences, of which about an eighth are seen a single time; approximately 5.6% belongs to the top ten. The sequencing sample was made of CD4+ T cells from blood. These TCRs come from a female donor with HTLV-1-associated myelopathy (HAM/TSP). Each CDR3 is given with its conserved first and last residue. Fields, in order: J gene, V gene, CDR3 protein.

>TRBJ2-5|TRBV5-5
CASSFYICSAQKTGLETQYF
>TRBJ2-5|TRBV18
CASSPAGEETQYF
>TRBJ2-3|TRBV6-5
CASSYWAGGNTDTQYF
>TRBJ2-2|TRBV28
CASSQVRGGLSGGELFF
>TRBJ2-1|TRBV20-1
CSARTPVGTAYNEQFF
>TRBJ2-1|TRBV7-2
CASSLVSGSYNEQFF
>TRBJ1-2|TRBV29-1
CSVEVQGARGYTF
>TRBJ2-5|TRBV3-1
CASSQLLAGGNGETQYF
>TRBJ1-5|TRBV20-1
CSATGKRAQHF
>TRBJ2-5|TRBV12-3/TRBV12-4
CASSRPLGTQYF
>TRBJ2-7|TRBV29-1
CSAQGQGAYEQYF
>TRBJ2-3|TRBV20-1
CSAKRGGGPDTQYF
>TRBJ2-6|TRBV7-3
CASSLPSDGSGANVLTF
>TRBJ2-5|TRBV24-1
CATSAPSGVVQETQYF
>TRBJ2-5|TRBV7-3
CASSRSGGAPQETQYF
>TRBJ1-4|TRBV5-1
CASSPGRTGEKLFF
>TRBJ1-2|TRBV4-1
CASSQRSGTGVGYTF
>TRBJ1-6|TRBV7-2
CASSIPGGSPLHF
>TRBJ1-1|TRBV11-1
CASSLGQGVGTEAFF